This TCR beta chain was sequenced during a study of identical twins. One entry per CDR3 protein, called by TCRdb with MiXCR from the 5' RACE reads. The sample carries fewer than 800,000 distinct CDR3 sequences, 7.1% recorded once. This clonotype has more than one count but fewer than ten. Its antigen is unidentified. Points from the study as a whole: Beta out-of-frame sequences showed weaker excess twin sharing.

From germline, CDR1 is DFQATT and CDR2 SNEGSKA (reference sequence). Trimming at V came to 3 bases and at J to 9 bases, leaving 8 bases not matched to a gene. This CDR3 has 14 residues. These data were likewise used in another study, on yellow fever vaccine responses in identical twins.

V usage is TRBV20-1 and J usage is TRBJ2-1, with 10 bases identical to TRBD2. This clonotype originated in a woman between 18 and 30 years old in good health. The specimen sequenced was PBMCs. CDR3 region: CSASRLAGAGEQFF. The CDR3 DNA reads as TGCAGTGCTAGTCGTCTAGCGGGAGCGGGTGAGCAGTTCTTC.